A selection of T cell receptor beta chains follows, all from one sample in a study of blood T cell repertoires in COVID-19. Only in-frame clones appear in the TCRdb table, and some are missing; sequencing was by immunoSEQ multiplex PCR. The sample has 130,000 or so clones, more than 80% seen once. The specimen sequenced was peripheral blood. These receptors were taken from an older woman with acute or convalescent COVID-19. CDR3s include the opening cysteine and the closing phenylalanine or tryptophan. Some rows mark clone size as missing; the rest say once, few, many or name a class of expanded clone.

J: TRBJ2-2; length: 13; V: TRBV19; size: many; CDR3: CASSTQGTGELFF
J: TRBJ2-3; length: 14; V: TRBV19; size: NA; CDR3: CASKSQTGADTQYF
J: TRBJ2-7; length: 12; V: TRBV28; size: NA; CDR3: CASRTEGYEQYF
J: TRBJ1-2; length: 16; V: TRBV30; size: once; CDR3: CAWEPNPTGYGYGYTF
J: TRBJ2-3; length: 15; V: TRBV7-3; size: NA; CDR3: CASSFSGASTDTQYF
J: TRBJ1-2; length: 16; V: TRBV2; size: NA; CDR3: CASSFFPWTGGNGYTF
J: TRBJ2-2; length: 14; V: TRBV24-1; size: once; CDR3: CATSDPDTPGELFF
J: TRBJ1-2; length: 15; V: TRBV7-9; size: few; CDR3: CASSDMGGSNYGYTF
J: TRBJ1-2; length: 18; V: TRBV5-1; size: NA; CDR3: CASSSQPGTGSSLYGYTF
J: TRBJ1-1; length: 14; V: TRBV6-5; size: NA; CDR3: CASSKGLETTEAFF
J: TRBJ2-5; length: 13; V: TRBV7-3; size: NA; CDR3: CASSMVRGQTQYF
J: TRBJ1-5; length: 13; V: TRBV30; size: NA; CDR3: CALDTGSNQPQHF
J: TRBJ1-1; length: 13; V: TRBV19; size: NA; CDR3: CASRDRGYTEAFF
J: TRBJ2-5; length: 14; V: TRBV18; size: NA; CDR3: CASSLAAGAETQYF
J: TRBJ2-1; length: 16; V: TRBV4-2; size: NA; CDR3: CASSQDPGLAYSEQFF
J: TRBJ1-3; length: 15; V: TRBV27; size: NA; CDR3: CASSPLGTAGNTIYF
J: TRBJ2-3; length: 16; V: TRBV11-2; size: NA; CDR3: CASSLDGGNPTDTQYF
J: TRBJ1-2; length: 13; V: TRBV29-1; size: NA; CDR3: CSDRQGTDYGYTF
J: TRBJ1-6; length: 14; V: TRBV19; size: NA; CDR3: CASRPGQGASPLHF
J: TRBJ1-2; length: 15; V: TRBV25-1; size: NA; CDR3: CASSVEGQGHYGYTF
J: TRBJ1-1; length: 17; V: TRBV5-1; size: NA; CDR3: CASSLQPRDRGNTEAFF
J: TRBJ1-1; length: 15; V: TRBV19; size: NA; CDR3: CATRADREGARRAFF
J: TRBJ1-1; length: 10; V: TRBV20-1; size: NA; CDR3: CRLRGTEAFF
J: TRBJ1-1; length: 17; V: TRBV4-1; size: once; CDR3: CASSQDSDRDRGRVAFF
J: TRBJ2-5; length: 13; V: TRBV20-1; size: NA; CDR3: CSASEGPQETQYF
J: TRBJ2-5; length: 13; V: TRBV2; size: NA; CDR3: CASSSFLRETQYF
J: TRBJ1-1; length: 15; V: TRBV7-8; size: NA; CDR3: CASSLTDRLNTEAFF
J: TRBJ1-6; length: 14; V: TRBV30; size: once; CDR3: CAWSTDRVRAPLHF
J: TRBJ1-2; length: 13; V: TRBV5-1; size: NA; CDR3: CASSLGRLYGYTF
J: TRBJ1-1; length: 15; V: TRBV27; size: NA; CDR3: CASFPTGAVYTEAFF
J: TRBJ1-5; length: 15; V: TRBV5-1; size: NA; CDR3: CASSLQGDTNQPQHF
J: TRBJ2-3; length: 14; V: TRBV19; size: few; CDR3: CASRGVDGTDTQYF
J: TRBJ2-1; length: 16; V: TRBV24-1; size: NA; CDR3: CATSDHSADRNNEQFF
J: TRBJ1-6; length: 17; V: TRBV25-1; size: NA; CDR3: CASSESGTGDYNSPLHF
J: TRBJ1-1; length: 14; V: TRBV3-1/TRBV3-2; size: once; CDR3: CASSQRLRNTEAFF
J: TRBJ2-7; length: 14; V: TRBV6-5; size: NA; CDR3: CASSRTGRSYEQYF
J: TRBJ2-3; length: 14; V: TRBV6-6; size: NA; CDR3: CASQRGGAPDTQYF
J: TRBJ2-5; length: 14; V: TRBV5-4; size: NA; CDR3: CASSLGRGQETQYF
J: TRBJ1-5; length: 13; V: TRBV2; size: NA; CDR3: CASSSLGESPQHF